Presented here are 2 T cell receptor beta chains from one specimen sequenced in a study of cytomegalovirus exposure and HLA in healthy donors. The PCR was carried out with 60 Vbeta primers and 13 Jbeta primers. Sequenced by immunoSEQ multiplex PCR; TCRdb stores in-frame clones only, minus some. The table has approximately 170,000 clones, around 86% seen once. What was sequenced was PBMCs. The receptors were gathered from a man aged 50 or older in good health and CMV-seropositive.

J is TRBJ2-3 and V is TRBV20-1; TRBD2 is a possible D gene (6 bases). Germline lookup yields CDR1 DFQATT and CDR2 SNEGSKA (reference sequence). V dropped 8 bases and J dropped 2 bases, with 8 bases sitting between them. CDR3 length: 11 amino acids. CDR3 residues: CSCGDTDTQYF. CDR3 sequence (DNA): TGCAGTTGCGGGGACACAGATACGCAGTATTTT.

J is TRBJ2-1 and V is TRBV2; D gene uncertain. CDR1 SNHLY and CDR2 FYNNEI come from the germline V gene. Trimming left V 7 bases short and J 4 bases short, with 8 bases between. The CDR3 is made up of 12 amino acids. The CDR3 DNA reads TGTGCCAGCATAGCCGAATACAATGAGCAGTTCTTC. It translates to CASIAEYNEQFF.